The rows below give T cell receptor beta chains drawn from one sample of a study of blood T cell repertoires in COVID-19. Assay: immunoSEQ multiplex PCR; the TCRdb copy retains only in-frame clones and omits some. The table includes about 160,000 clones, roughly 90% detected once. Input material: PBMCs or T cells enriched from blood (not recorded which). Source of these receptors: a woman in her 50s who had recovered from COVID-19. The CDR3 runs from the conserved cysteine through the conserved F or W. The D gene is left open where the match is weak. A clone size is listed for some rows: how often the clone was seen (once, few, many), or a class if it is expanded.

CDR3aa	j_gene	v_gene	d_gene	abundance
CASQLAGTGELFF	TRBJ2-2	TRBV5-1	TRBD2	-
CASSISRNQPQHF	TRBJ1-5	TRBV5-6	-	-
CASSLRQGHTGELFF	TRBJ2-2	TRBV7-3	TRBD1	-
CARGKLRGGTYNEQFF	TRBJ2-1	TRBV30	TRBD2	-
CASSFLPTLAGPNNEQFF	TRBJ2-1	TRBV11-2	TRBD2	-
CASSPIEANYEQYF	TRBJ2-7	TRBV18	-	-
CASSLVRIAGLTGELFF	TRBJ2-2	TRBV5-5	TRBD2	-
CASSPWSVEAFF	TRBJ1-1	TRBV11-3	-	-
CATSSARGHGPETQYF	TRBJ2-5	TRBV24-1	-	-
CASKTQTGPLHF	TRBJ1-6	TRBV12-3/TRBV12-4	-	-
CASSHNTGGGSEKLFF	TRBJ1-4	TRBV4-1	TRBD1	-
CAWRVSPQGYTF	TRBJ1-2	TRBV30	-	-
CASSPERYGYTF	TRBJ1-2	TRBV13	-	-
CASGPGTGGSETQYF	TRBJ2-5	TRBV12-5	TRBD1	-
CASSGQGEVHGYTF	TRBJ1-2	TRBV25-1	TRBD1	-
CASSYSNSQEKLFF	TRBJ1-4	TRBV6-5	-	-
CATGKIGNQPQHF	TRBJ1-5	TRBV19	-	-
CASRGQGWAEKLFF	TRBJ1-4	TRBV6-5	TRBD1	-
CASSSPGLGQPQHF	TRBJ1-5	TRBV19	-	-
CASSQGLGQGIEQFF	TRBJ2-1	TRBV3-1/TRBV3-2	TRBD1	-
CASSLVAGALPTGELFF	TRBJ2-2	TRBV7-3	-	-
CASSKGQGLNNEKLFF	TRBJ1-4	TRBV7-9	TRBD1	-
CASSQGDVKETQYF	TRBJ2-5	TRBV18	-	once
CAITRGRETQYF	TRBJ2-5	TRBV12-3/TRBV12-4	TRBD1	-
CSVEIGLAGSGEQYF	TRBJ2-7	TRBV29-1	TRBD2	-
CASSLIGQGAKEGYTF	TRBJ1-2	TRBV7-8	TRBD1	-
CSSREGGSYEQYF	TRBJ2-7	TRBV29-1	-	-
CASSLSGGASSGANVLTF	TRBJ2-6	TRBV19	TRBD2	-
CASSVASGGQQFF	TRBJ2-1	TRBV9	TRBD2	-
CASSLASGIETQYF	TRBJ2-5	TRBV7-2	-	-
CAWSRGRGATYGYTF	TRBJ1-2	TRBV30	-	-
CASSLKQGEFSGANVLTF	TRBJ2-6	TRBV5-5	TRBD1	-
CASSRDSVSYNEQFF	TRBJ2-1	TRBV6-5	TRBD1	once
CASSAVGAGGWGTDTQYF	TRBJ2-3	TRBV9	TRBD2	-
CASSLALQGAALASNQPQHF	TRBJ1-5	TRBV7-8	TRBD1	-
CSASPPTGGIGDTQYF	TRBJ2-3	TRBV20-1	TRBD1	-
CASSARGQSNYEQYF	TRBJ2-7	TRBV7-9	TRBD1	-
CASSFVGGGRDEQFF	TRBJ2-1	TRBV12-1	-	-
CASSLTIWRGDYNEQFF	TRBJ2-1	TRBV2	TRBD2	-
CASSQDRAYEQYF	TRBJ2-7	TRBV4-3	-	few